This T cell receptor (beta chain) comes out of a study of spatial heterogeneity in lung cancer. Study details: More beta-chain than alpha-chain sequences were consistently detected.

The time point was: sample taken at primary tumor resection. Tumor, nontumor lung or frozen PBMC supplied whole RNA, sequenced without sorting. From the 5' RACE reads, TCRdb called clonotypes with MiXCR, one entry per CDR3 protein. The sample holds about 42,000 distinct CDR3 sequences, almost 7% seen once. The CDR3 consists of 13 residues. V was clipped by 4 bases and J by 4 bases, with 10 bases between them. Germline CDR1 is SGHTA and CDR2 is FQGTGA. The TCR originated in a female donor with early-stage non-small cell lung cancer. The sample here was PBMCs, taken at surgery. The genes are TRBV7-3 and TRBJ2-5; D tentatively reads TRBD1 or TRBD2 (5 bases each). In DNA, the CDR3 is TGTGCCAGCAGCTCCCGGGACGGAGAGACCCAGTACTTC. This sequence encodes CASSSRDGETQYF.